This TCR beta chain originates from a study of shared clonotypes between healthy human individuals (dated by TCRdb to 2020 to 2021). Study-level background: A couple of women and three men aged 18 to 49 years were included in the cohort. To estimate repertoire size and how much clonotype sharing occurs between individuals, the study deeply sequenced the blood TCR repertoires of roughly 5 healthy adults. To increase sequencing depth and limit assay-specific biases, TCR repertoire library preparation and sequencing were carried out by different laboratories using diverse techniques. For each donor, three plates each were used for CD4 naive and CD4 memory, two plates were used for CD8 naive, and one plate was used for CD8 memory. Per donor, leukapheresis produced somewhere between about 0.8 and 9 billion PBMCs.

Paper-wide results and their limitations: The small number of donors limited the genetic and exposure-history diversity represented. Sampling was restricted to blood, and TCR repertoires in tissue are likely to differ from TCR repertoires in blood. Even with the large sequencing depth, rarefaction of the sorted-subset datasets indicated that sequencing was incomplete. Clonotypes shared by all four sorted-subset donors showed higher generation probabilities than non-shared clonotypes. Across four donors, approximately 5% of naive CD4, 3% to 3.5% of naive CD8, 2.3% of memory CD4, and 0.4% of memory CD8 clonotypes were shared. Larger estimated clonotype richness was generally found for naive subsets than for memory subsets. Based on pairwise subsampling, the degree of clonotype sharing among donors was expected to be affected by sequencing depth.

Using the deep immunoSEQ assay, multiplex PCR amplified TCR CDR3 regions from genomic DNA. Extracted genomic DNA from each cell subset was distributed evenly across all wells of several immunoSEQ 96-well plates, and each plate was treated as a replicate. Each replicate PCR for sorted subsets received roughly 200 ng genomic DNA, equal to roughly 33,000 T cell genomes. Purified libraries were measured with a Qubit 3.0 fluorometer, size-checked on a Bioanalyzer 2100, and measured again with the KAPA Library Quantification kit. Every immunoSEQ 96-well plate was sequenced on a dedicated single-read 150-cycle Illumina NextSeq 550 flow cell. Turning to the authors' computational methods: The immunoSEQ output contained only junctional sequences without quality scores, so filtering could not match that applied to full-length reads. Sequences were annotated with PyIR, a Python wrapper for IgBLAST v1.9, using IMGT germline references to assign V/J genes and CDR3. Any read was removed if the V/J assignment was weak (E-value above 1e-6), the CDR3 was missing, or the read contained stop codons, out-of-frame junctions, or ambiguous translated residues. V3J clonotypes were defined by identical inferred V gene, J gene, and CDR3 amino acid sequence. The percentage overlap between two repertoires was calculated by dividing the number of shared unique clonotypes by the size of the smaller repertoire. RTK rarefaction, the Chao1 estimator, and Recon v2.1 estimates of unobserved clonotypes were used to assess repertoire richness. For all TCRbeta clonotypes obtained by the gDNA method from a handful of donors, generation probabilities were computed with OLGA. The immuneACCESS repertoire file appears here via TCRdb, limited to in-frame rearrangements. These files lack a portion of the clones; in checked studies, under half of the deficit traces to unresolved V genes, and the cause of the others is not known. The DNA was the basis for D and trimming; V, J and clone size are from that table. This sample lists approximately 2,200,000 clones; 90% to 95% were detected once. About 1.5% of the sample goes to the ten largest clones.

CD8 naive samples were obtained by positive selection for CCR7 among CD45RO-negative cells, yielding a CD45RA+CCR7+ population from which TemRA cells were excluded. Healthy HIV-negative adults with no recently reported acute infections or vaccinations were included as donors. Only Caucasian adults living in Nashville, Tennessee, USA were represented among the donors. Blood was collected by leukapheresis, and PBMCs were isolated by Ficoll-Histopaque density gradient centrifugation and then cryopreserved in liquid nitrogen vapor phase. Analytical flow cytometry was used to check the purity and quantity of every magnetically sorted T cell population. From each sorted fraction, genomic DNA was isolated and quantified by UV absorbance on a Nanodrop 2000c. This clone has more than one count but fewer than ten. Its antigen has not been determined. No per-base quality is available; no much larger clone lies one base away.

This sequence originates from a man aged 18 to 29 in good health. Some clones in this sample may be carry-over from other donors' samples. Specimen: naive CD8+ T cells from PBMCs. This specimen's cell subset or site label, interpreted: CD45RA+CCR7+.

In nucleotides, the sequence is TGTGCCAGCAGCTTGTTAAGGGGGGTTCATCAGCCCCAGCATTTT. It translates as CASSLLRGVHQPQHF. The rearrangement combines TRBV5-6 with TRBJ1-5, with a tentative D gene TRBD1 over 6 matching bases. The germline V gene provides CDR1 SGHDT and CDR2 YYEEEE. V loses 1 base, J loses 5 bases, and the germline ends lie 13 bases apart. The CDR3 numbers 15 residues from cysteine through phenylalanine. The CDR3 DNA has 45 bases and is translated from base 1.